The 16 T cell receptor beta chains below come from one sample, sequenced in a study of T cells in Graves' hyperthyroidism and ophthalmopathy. TCR beta CDR3 region amplification was performed from RNA transcripts. The HTBI primer set served for first-round RT-PCR of the TCR CDR3. TCRdb passed the multiplex PCR reads through MiXCR, listing each CDR3 protein once. The data contain 600,000 to 900,000 distinct CDR3 sequences, 15% to 20% of them singletons. Specimen: blood. The origin of the receptors is a man aged 18-30 years with Graves' hyperthyroidism.

This clonotype occurred many times. The chain carries TRBV5-1 and TRBJ2-1; D may correspond to TRBD1 or TRBD2 (6 bases each). Germline loops: CDR1 SGHRS, CDR2 YFSETQ. With 4 bases removed from V and 6 bases from J, the gap between germline ends came to 20 bases. The CDR3 has 16 amino acids. The DNA of the CDR3 is TGCGCCAGCAGCCCCCGGGGTAGCGGAGGGGGCAATGAGCAGTTCTTC. This gives the protein CASSPRGSGGGNEQFF.

This clonotype was counted ten times or more. The V call is TRBV28, the J call TRBJ2-1; perhaps TRBD1 as D (5 bases). CDR3 length: 16 amino acids. Trimming removed 7 bases at V and 0 bases at J, with 16 bases between. The germline CDR1 and CDR2 sequences are MDHEN and SYDVKM. The CDR3 bases are TGTGCCAGCAAAGGGGATATTGTGAGCTCCTACAATGAGCAGTTCTTC. Amino acids: CASKGDIVSSYNEQFF.

Only a few counts were recorded for this clonotype. This chain uses TRBV11-2 with TRBJ1-1; tentatively, D is TRBD1 (5 bases). V was cut by 6 bases and J by 4 bases, with 18 bases left in between. Germline V gene sequence: CDR1 SGHAT, CDR2 FQNNGV. This CDR3 has 15 amino acids. CDR3 region: CASSEFRSGGTEAFF. DNA for the CDR3: TGTGCCAGCAGTGAATTCCGTTCGGGGGGCACTGAAGCTTTCTTT.

V is TRBV20-1 and J is TRBJ2-7; 9 bases match TRBD2. The CDR3 is 15 residues long. V lost 6 bases to trimming and J lost 2 bases; unmatched junction nucleotides: 11. Germline CDR1 DFQATT, CDR2 SNEGSKA (reference sequence). The CDR3 reads CSATKTSGITYEQYF. Written as DNA, the CDR3 is TGCAGTGCAACTAAGACTAGCGGAATAACCTACGAGCAGTACTTC.

The chain couples TRBV30 to TRBJ1-1; D uncertain. Germline V lookup: CDR1 GTSNPN, CDR2 SVGIG (reference sequence). Trimming took 8 bases from V and 1 from J, leaving 5 bases between them. There are 10 residues in the CDR3. CDR3 in DNA: TGTGCCGGAGAGAACACTGAAGCTTTCTTT. This codes for CAGENTEAFF.

This clonotype was seen many times. The chain's CDR3 is CASSSDSNEQFF. The DNA for the CDR3 is TGTGCCAGCAGTTCGGACAGCAATGAGCAGTTCTTC. This chain joins TRBV27 and TRBJ2-1; a possible D gene is TRBD1 (6 bases). Trimming stripped 4 bases from V and 6 bases from J, with 7 bases between. This CDR3 spans 12 amino acids. Germline values: CDR1 MNHEY, CDR2 SMNVEV (reference sequence).

This chain links TRBV5-1 with TRBJ2-2; 11 bases agree with TRBD2. The CDR3 covers 16 residues. CDR1 SGHRS and CDR2 YFSETQ come from the germline V gene. After removal of 0 bases from V and 6 bases from J, the junction contained 4 bases not matched to a gene. CDR3 in DNA: TGCGCCAGCAGCTTGGAACTAGCGGGAGAGCCCGGGGAGCTGTTTTTT. Amino acids: CASSLELAGEPGELFF.

The chain combines TRBV7-2 with TRBJ2-1; 8 bases match TRBD1. The germline gives CDR1 SGHTA, CDR2 FQGNSA. Trimming removed 5 bases from V and 6 bases from J; junction bases left unmatched: 12. The CDR3 loop spans 16 amino acids. The CDR3 DNA is TGTGCCAGCAGCCTCCGGACAGGGTTGCCTTTCAATGAGCAGTTCTTC. This encodes CASSLRTGLPFNEQFF. Full variable domain (rest looked up from reference TRBV7-2 and TRBJ2-1): GAGVSQSPSNKVTEKGKDVELRCDPISGHTALYWYRQSLGQGLEFLIYFQGNSAPDKSGLPSDRFSAERTGGSVSTLTIQRTQQEDSAVYLCASSLRTGLPFNEQFFGPGTRLTVL.

The V gene is TRBV10-2, the J gene TRBJ2-7; TRBD1 is a possible D gene (5 bases). CDR3 length: 15 amino acids. Germline V lookup: CDR1 WSHSY, CDR2 SAAADI. Trimming took 0 bases from V and 3 from J, leaving 12 bases between them. The CDR3 DNA is TGCGCCAGCAGTGAGTCCGCTCTAAGGGGCTACGAGCAGTACTTC. Translation gives CASSESALRGYEQYF.

This clonotype was counted a few times. The V and J genes are TRBV20-1 and TRBJ2-1; 8 bases are a match to TRBD2. J lost 6 bases, V lost 3 bases, and 10 bases had no gene match. Germline loops: CDR1 DFQATT, CDR2 SNEGSKA (reference sequence). The CDR3 has 15 residues. The DNA for the CDR3 is TGCAGTGCTAGTGATCGCGGGAGGTGGGGCAATGAGCAGTTCTTC. As protein: CSASDRGRWGNEQFF.

This clonotype turned up a few times. The chain is built from TRBV29-1 and TRBJ2-7, with D tentatively TRBD2 (5 bases). The CDR3 has 11 amino acids. The V and J ends lost 4 bases and 7 bases respectively, with 11 bases between them. Germline CDR1 is SQVTM and CDR2 is ANQGSEA. The CDR3 DNA sequence: TGCAGCGTTGCCGCCGGGATGGAGCAGTACTTC. Encoded protein: CSVAAGMEQYF.

This clonotype appeared many times. This chain connects TRBV7-9 to TRBJ2-1, with TRBD2 matching over 10 bases. CDR3 size: 15 residues. CDR1 is SEHNR and CDR2 is FQNEAQ in the germline V gene (reference sequence). Germline trimming cut 5 bases from V and 7 bases from J; bases unmatched to any gene: 8. The CDR3 DNA sequence: TGTGCCAGCAGCCTAGGTAGCGGGAGGCGGAATGAGCAGTTCTTC. It encodes CASSLGSGRRNEQFF.

This clonotype was detected ten times or more. The chain links TRBV20-1 to TRBJ2-3; D gene uncertain. CDR3 length equals 15 residues. In germline, CDR1 is DFQATT, CDR2 SNEGSKA (reference sequence). The V and J ends lost 2 bases and 0 bases respectively, with 12 bases between them. The CDR3 loop is CSARPLVTSTDTQYF. In nucleotides, the CDR3 is TGCAGTGCTAGACCTCTAGTGACTAGCACAGATACGCAGTATTTT.

This clonotype was observed many times. CDR3 nucleotides: TGTGCCAGCTCTACCACGAGGGCGGAAGAGACCCAGTACTTC. This codes for CASSTTRAEETQYF. The chain carries TRBV18 and TRBJ2-5, with a possible D match to TRBD2 (5 bases). Germline lookup yields CDR1 KGHSH and CDR2 LQKENI. The CDR3 spans 14 residues. The V and J ends lost 6 bases and 3 bases respectively, with 14 bases between them.

Written as DNA, the CDR3 is TGCAGTGCTAGAATGGTGGGGGGCGGCAGTGGGGCCAACGTCCTGACTTTC. The encoded protein is CSARMVGGGSGANVLTF. This sequence joins TRBV20-1 and TRBJ2-6; TRBD1 or TRBD2 may be the D gene (6 bases each). The CDR3 length is 17 residues. V lost 2 bases to trimming and J lost 3 bases, with 17 bases between them. From germline, CDR1 is DFQATT and CDR2 SNEGSKA (reference sequence).

This clonotype was seen a few times. J is TRBJ1-4 and V is TRBV3-1; D gene ambiguous. The ends were cut back, 1 base at V and 7 bases at J, with 10 bases in the middle. Germline V CDR1 and CDR2: LGHDT, YNNKEL (reference sequence). This CDR3 has 14 amino acids. CDR3 DNA: TGTGCCAGCAGCCAAGGTCGAAAGTTTGAAAAACTGTTTTTT. Translated, it gives CASSQGRKFEKLFF.